Sequencing of this T cell receptor beta chain was carried out in a study of CXCR3-negative and CXCR3-positive naive CD8 T cells. Overall study findings and caveats: Both naive subsets showed comparably high diversity, and memory CD8+ cells showed much lower diversity. TCR interaction strength was inferred from TRB CDR3 physicochemistry, as CD5 matched across naive subsets. The TRB CDR3s that CXCR3-positive naive cells carried were more hydrophobic than those of CXCR3-negative naive cells. The TRBV-TRBJ usage of naive CXCR3-negative and CXCR3-positive cells was similar, but that of memory cells differed.

Germline loops: CDR1 SGHVS, CDR2 FQNEAQ. The CDR3 is 15 residues long. Turning to this clonotype: Its antigen remains unknown.

The authors prepared UMI-labeled TRB cDNA libraries by 5' RACE. TCRdb reprocessed the 5' RACE reads and stores each CDR3 protein as one record, lacking DNA. This sample contains around 60,000 distinct CDR3 sequences. The genes are TRBV7-8 and TRBJ2-2; with no DNA, the TCRdb D assignment of TRBD1 cannot be verified. The sequence was collected from a human donor in good health. Some clones in this sample may be carry-over from other donors' samples. Material: naive CXCR3- CD8+ T cells from blood. The subset denotes: CD45RO-CCR7+CD27+CD95- naive CD8+ T cells lacking CXCR3 (TNR3-). The CDR3 loop reads CASIWGGSNTGELFF.